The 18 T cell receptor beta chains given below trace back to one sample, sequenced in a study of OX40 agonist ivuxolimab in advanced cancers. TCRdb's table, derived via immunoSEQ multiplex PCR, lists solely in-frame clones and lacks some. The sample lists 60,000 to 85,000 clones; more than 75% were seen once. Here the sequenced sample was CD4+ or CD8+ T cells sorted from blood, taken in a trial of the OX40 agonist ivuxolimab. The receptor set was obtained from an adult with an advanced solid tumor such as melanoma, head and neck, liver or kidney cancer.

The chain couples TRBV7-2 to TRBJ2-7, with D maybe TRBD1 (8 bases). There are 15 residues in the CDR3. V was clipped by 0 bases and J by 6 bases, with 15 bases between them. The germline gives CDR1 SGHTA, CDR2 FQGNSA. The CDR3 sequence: CASSLARGGTGEQYF. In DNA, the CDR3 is TGTGCCAGCAGCTTAGCGCGGGGAGGGACAGGCGAGCAGTACTTC.

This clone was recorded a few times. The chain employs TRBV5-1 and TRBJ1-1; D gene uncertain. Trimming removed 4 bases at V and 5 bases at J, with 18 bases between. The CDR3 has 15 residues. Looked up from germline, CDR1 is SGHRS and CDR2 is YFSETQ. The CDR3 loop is CASSGGLLPGTEAFF. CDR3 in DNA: TGCGCCAGCAGCGGCGGGCTCCTCCCGGGGACTGAAGCTTTCTTT.

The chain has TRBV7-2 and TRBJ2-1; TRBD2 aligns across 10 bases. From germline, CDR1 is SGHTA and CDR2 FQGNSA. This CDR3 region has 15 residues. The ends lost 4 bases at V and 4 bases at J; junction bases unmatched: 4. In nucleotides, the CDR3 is TGTGCCAGCAGCTCGAGCGGGGGGGGATACAATGAGCAGTTCTTC. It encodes CASSSSGGGYNEQFF.

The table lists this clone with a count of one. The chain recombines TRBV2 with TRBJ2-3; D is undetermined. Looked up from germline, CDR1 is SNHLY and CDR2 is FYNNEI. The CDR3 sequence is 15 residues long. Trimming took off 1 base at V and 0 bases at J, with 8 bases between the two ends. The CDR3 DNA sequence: TGTGCCAGCAGTGAAGTTGGGGTTAGCACAGATACGCAGTATTTT. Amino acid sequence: CASSEVGVSTDTQYF. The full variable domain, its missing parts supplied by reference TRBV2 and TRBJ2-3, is EPEVTQTPSHQVTQMGQEVILRCVPISNHLYFYWYRQILGQKVEFLVSFYNNEISEKSEIFDDQFSVERPDGSNFTLKIRSTKLEDSAMYFCASSEVGVSTDTQYFGPGTRLTVL.

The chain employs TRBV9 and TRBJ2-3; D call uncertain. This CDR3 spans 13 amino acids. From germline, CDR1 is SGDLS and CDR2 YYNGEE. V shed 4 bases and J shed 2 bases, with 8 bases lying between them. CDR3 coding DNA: TGTGCCAGCAGCTACGACCCCACAGATACGCAGTATTTT. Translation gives CASSYDPTDTQYF. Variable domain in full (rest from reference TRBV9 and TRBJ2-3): DSGVTQTPKHLITATGQRVTLRCSPRSGDLSVYWYQQSLDQGLQFLIQYYNGEERAKGNILERFSAQQFPDLHSELNLSSLELGDSALYFCASSYDPTDTQYFGPGTRLTVL.

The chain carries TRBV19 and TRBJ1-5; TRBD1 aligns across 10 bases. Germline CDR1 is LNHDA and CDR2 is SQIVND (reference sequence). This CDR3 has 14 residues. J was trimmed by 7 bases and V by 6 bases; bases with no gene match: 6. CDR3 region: CASRETGGFQPQHF. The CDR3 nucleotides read TGTGCCAGTAGGGAGACAGGGGGCTTCCAGCCCCAGCATTTT.

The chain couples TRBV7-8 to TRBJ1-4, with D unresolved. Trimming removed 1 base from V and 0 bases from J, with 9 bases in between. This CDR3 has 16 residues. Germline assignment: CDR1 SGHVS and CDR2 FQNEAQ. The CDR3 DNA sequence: TGTGCCAGCAGCTTAGAAGGCGTCGCAACTAATGAAAAACTGTTTTTT. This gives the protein CASSLEGVATNEKLFF.

CDR3 loop: CASSPLSYEQYF. The CDR3 DNA is TGTGCCAGCAGCCCCCTGAGTTACGAGCAGTACTTC. The chain carries TRBV7-9 and TRBJ2-7; D uncertain. The CDR3 spans 12 residues. Germline V lookup: CDR1 SEHNR, CDR2 FQNEAQ (reference sequence). Trimming removed 5 bases at V and 4 bases at J, with 9 bases between.

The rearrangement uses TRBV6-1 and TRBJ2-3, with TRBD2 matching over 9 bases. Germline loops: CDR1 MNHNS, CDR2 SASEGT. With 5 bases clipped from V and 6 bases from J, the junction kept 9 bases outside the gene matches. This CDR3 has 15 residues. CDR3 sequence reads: CASSRGTSPTDTQYF. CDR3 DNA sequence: TGTGCCAGCAGTCGAGGGACTAGCCCCACCGATACGCAGTATTTT.

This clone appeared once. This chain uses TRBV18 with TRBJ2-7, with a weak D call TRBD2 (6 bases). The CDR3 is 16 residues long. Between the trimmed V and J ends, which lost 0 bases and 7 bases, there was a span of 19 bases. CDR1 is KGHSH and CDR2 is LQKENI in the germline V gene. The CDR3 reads CASSPPGRFGAGEQYF. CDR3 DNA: TGTGCCAGCTCACCACCGGGTAGATTCGGGGCGGGGGAGCAGTACTTC.

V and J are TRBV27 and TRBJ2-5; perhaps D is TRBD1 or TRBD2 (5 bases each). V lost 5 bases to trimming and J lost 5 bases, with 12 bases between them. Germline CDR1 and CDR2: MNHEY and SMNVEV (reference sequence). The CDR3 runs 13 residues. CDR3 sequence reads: CASSPGTRETQYF. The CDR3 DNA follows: TGTGCCAGCAGTCCTGGGACGCGGGAGACCCAGTACTTC.

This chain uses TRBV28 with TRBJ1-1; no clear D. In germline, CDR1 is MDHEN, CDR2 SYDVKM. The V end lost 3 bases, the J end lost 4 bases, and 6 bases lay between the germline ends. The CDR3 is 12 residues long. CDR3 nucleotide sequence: TGTGCCAGCAGTTTCAAGGGCACTGAAGCTTTCTTT. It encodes CASSFKGTEAFF.

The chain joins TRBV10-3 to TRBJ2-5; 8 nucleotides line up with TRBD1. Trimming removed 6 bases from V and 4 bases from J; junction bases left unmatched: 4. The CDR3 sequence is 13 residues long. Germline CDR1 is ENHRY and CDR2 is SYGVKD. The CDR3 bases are TGTGCCATCAGGACAGGGGCACGAGAGACCCAGTACTTC. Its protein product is CAIRTGARETQYF.

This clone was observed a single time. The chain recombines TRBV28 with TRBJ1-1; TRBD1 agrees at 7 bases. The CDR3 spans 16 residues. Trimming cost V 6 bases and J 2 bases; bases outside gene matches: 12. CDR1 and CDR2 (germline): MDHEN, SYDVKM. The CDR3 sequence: CASSQAGTDFNTEAFF. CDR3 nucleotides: TGTGCCAGCAGCCAGGCCGGGACAGATTTTAACACTGAAGCTTTCTTT.

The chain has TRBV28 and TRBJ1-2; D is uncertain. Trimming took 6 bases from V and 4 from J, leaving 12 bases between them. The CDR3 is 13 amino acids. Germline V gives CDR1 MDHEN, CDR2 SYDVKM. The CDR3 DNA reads TGTGCCAGCAGAATCCCGGGAAGCTATGGCTACACCTTC. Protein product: CASRIPGSYGYTF.

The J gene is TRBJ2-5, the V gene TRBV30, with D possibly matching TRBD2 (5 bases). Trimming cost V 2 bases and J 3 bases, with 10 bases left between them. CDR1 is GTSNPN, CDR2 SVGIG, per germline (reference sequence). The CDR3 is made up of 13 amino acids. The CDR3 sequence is CAWSLARKETQYF. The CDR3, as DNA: TGTGCCTGGAGTTTAGCGCGGAAAGAGACCCAGTACTTC. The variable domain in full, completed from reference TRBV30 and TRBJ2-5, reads SQTIHQWPATLVQPVGSPLSLECTVEGTSNPNLYWYRQAAGRGLQLLFYSVGIGQISSEVPQNLSASRPQDRQFILSSKKLLLSDSGFYLCAWSLARKETQYFGPGTRLLVL.

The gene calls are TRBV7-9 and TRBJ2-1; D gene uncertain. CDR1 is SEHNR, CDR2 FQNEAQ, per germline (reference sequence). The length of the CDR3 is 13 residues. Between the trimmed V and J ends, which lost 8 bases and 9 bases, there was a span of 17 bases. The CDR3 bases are TGTGCCAGCGGTCTCCCGGTTTATGGTGAGCAGTTCTTC. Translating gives CASGLPVYGEQFF.

CDR3 region: CASSPISAGSYNEQFF. CDR3 coding DNA: TGTGCCAGCTCACCAATCTCGGCAGGATCCTACAATGAGCAGTTCTTC. The chain uses TRBV18 and TRBJ2-1; no reliable D call. The CDR3 sequence is 16 residues long. Germline-derived CDR1 and CDR2 are KGHSH and LQKENI. Trimming cost V 2 bases and J 1 base, with 12 bases left between them.